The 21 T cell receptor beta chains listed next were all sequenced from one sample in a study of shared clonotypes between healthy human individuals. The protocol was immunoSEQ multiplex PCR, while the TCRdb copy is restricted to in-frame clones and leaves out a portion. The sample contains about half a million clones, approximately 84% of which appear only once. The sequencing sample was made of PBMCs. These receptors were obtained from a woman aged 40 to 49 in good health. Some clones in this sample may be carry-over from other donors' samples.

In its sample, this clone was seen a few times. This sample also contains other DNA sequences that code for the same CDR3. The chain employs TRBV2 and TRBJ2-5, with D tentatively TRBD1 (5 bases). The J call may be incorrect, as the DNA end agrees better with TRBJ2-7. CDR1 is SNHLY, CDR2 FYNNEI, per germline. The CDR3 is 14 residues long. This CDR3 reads CASTRLQGALEQYF. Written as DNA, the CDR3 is TGTGCCAGCACAAGACTCCAGGGTGCTCTCGAGCAGTACTTC.

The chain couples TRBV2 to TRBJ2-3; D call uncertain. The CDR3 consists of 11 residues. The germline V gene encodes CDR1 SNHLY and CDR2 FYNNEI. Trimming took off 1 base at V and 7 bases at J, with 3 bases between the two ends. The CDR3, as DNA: TGTGCCAGCAGTGAAGGTTATACGCAGTATTTT. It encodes CASSEGYTQYF.

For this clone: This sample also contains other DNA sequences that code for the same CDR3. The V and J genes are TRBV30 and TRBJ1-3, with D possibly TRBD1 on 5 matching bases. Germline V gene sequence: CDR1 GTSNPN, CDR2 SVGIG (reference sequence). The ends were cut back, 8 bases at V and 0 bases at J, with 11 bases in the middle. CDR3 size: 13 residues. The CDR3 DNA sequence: TGTGCCCGGTCAGACAGCTCTGGAAACACCATATATTTT. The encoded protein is CARSDSSGNTIYF.

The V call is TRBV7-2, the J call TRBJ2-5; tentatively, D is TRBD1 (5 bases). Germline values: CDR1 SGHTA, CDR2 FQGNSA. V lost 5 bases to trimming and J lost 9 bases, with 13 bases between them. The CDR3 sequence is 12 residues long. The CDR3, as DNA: TGTGCCAGCAGCCCAAATGGGGCGTCCCAGTACTTC. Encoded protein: CASSPNGASQYF.

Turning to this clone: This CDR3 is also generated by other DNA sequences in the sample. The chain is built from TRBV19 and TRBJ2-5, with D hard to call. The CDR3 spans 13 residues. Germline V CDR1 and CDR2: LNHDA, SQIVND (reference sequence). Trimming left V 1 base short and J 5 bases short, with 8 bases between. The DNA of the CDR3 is TGTGCCAGTAGTATAGCCGGGTGGGAGACCCAGTACTTC. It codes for CASSIAGWETQYF.

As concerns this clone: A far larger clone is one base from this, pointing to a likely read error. The CDR3 is CTSSEEGGQPQHF. Here the CDR3 DNA reads TGTACCAGCAGCGAAGAGGGGGGTCAGCCCCAGCATTTT. The chain carries TRBV7-4 and TRBJ1-5, with D possibly matching TRBD1 (6 bases). Looked up from germline, CDR1 is SGHVT and CDR2 is SQSDAQ. The CDR3 is 13 amino acids.

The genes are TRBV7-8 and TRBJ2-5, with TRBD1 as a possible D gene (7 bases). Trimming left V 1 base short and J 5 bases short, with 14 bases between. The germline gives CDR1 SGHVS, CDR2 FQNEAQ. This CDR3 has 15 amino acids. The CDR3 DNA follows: TGTGCCAGCAGCTTAGATCAGGGGGGAGGTGAGACCCAGTACTTC. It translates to CASSLDQGGGETQYF.

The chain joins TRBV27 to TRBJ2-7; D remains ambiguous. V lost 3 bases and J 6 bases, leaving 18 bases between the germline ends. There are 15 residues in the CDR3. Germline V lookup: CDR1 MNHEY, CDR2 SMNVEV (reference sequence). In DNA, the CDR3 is TGTGCCAGCAGTTTGTCTCCCTATGTACTGCGCGAGCAGTACTTC. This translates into CASSLSPYVLREQYF.

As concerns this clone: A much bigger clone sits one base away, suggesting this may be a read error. The CDR3 DNA is TGTGCCAGCAGTCAACAGGGCTATGGCTACACCTTC. Its protein product is CASSQQGYGYTF. The V call is TRBV5-6, the J call TRBJ1-2; weak D call: TRBD1 (6 bases). The CDR3 runs to 12 residues. V lost 5 bases to trimming and J lost 4 bases, with 9 bases between them. CDR1 is SGHDT, CDR2 YYEEEE, per germline.

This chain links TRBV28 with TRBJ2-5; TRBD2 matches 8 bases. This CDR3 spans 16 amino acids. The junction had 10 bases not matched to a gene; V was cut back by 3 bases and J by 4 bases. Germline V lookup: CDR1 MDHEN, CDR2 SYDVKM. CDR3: CASSFWGRSGRETQYF. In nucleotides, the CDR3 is TGTGCCAGCAGTTTTTGGGGACGGAGCGGGAGAGAGACCCAGTACTTC.

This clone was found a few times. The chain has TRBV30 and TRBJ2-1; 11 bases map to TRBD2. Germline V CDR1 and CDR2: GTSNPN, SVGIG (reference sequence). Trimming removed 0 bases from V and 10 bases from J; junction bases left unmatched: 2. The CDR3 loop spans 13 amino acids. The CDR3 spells CAWSVLAGGEQFF. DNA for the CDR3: TGTGCCTGGAGTGTTCTAGCGGGAGGCGAGCAGTTCTTC.

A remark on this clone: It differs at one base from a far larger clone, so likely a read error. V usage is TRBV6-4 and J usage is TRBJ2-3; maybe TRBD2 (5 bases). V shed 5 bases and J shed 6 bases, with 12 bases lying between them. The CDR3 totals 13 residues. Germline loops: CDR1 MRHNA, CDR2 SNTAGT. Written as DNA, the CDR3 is TGTGCCAGCAGTACCGGGGATAGTGATACGCAGTATTTT. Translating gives CASSTGDSDTQYF.

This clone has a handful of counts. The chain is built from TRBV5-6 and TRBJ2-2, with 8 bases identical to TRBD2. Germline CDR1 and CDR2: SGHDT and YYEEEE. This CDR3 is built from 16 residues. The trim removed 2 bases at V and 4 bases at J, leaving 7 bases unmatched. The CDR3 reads CASSFYARGGTGELFF. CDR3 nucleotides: TGTGCCAGCAGCTTTTACGCTCGGGGGGGCACCGGGGAGCTGTTTTTT.

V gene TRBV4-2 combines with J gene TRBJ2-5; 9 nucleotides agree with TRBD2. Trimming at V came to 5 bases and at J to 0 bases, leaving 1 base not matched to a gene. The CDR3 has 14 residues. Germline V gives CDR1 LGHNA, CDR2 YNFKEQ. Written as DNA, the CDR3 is TGTGCCAGCAGCTCTAGCGGGGACCAAGAGACCCAGTACTTC. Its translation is CASSSSGDQETQYF.

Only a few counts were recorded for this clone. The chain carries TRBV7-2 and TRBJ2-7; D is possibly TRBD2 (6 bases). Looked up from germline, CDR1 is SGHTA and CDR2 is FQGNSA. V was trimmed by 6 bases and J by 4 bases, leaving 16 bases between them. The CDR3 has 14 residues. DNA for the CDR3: TGTGCCAGCAGAAAAACGTCTAGCGTTTACGAGCAGTACTTC. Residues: CASRKTSSVYEQYF.

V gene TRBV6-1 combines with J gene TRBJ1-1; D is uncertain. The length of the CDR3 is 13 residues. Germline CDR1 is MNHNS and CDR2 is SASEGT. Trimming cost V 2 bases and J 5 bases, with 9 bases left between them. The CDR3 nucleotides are TGTGCCAGCAGTGAAATCCGAAGGACTGAAGCTTTCTTT. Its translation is CASSEIRRTEAFF.

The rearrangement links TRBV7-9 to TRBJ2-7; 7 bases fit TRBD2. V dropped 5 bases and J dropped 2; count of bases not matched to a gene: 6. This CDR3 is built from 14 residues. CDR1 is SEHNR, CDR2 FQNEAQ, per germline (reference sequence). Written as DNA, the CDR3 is TGTGCCAGCAGCAGCCGGGACTATCCCTACGAGCAGTACTTC. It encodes CASSSRDYPYEQYF.

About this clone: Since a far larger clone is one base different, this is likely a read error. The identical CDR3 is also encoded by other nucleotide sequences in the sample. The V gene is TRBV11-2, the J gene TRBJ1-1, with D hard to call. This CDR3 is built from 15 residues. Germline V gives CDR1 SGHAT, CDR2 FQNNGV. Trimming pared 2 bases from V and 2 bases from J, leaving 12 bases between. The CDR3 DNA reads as TGTGCCAGCAGCTTAAATAAGGGAGGAAACACTGAAGCTTTCTTT. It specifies CASSLNKGGNTEAFF.

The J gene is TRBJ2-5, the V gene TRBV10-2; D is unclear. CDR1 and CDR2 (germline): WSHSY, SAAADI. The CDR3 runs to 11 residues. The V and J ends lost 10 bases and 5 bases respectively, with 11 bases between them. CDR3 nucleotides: TGCGCCACCTCCCCCGGGGAGACCCAGTACTTC. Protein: CATSPGETQYF.

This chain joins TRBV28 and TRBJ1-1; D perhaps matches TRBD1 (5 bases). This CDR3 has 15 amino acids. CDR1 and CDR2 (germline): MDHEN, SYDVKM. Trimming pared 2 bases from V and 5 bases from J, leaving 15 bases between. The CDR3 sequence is CASSLQWSGRTEAFF. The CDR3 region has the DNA TGTGCCAGCAGTTTACAGTGGTCAGGGCGGACTGAAGCTTTCTTT.

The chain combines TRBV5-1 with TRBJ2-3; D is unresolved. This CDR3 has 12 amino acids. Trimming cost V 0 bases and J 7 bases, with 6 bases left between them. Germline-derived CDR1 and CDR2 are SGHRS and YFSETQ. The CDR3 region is CASSLDGYTQYF. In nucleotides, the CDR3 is TGCGCCAGCAGCTTGGACGGGTATACGCAGTATTTT.